This TCR beta chain was found in a study of cytomegalovirus exposure and HLA in healthy donors. Findings and caveats of the study: Cytomegalovirus-associated status was assigned to approximately 160 TCR beta chains. In a later analysis, HLA-C alleles had the fewest associated TCRs, DRB1 alleles the most. Available immune exposure information was restricted to CMV serostatus only.

This PCR relied on a set of 60 Vbeta primers and 13 Jbeta primers. TCRdb's copy holds only in-frame clones and misses some; the assay was immunoSEQ multiplex PCR. The table shows 100,000 to 150,000 clones, with around 78% occurring only once. In regard to this clone: Its cognate antigen is unknown.

Per germline, CDR1 SGDLS and CDR2 YYNGEE. After removal of 0 bases from V and 9 bases from J, the junction contained 12 bases not matched to a gene. This CDR3 has 15 amino acids. This clonotype was obtained from a woman between 40 and 50 years old in good health and CMV-seronegative. The chain carries TRBV9 and TRBJ2-7, with 7 bases lining up with TRBD1. Sequencing was carried out using PBMCs. This CDR3 reads CASSVGEGALQGQYF. Written as DNA, the CDR3 is TGTGCCAGCAGCGTAGGCGAGGGGGCCCTTCAAGGGCAGTACTTC.